The 16 T cell receptor beta chains below all came from one sample that was sequenced in a study of metastatic and nonmetastatic thyroid tumors. TCRdb reprocessed the PCR reads via MiXCR. The sample shows tens of thousands of clones, approximately 15% of them seen only once. Thyroid surgery was performed in patients who had received no treatment beforehand. Input material: blood. The receptor source for this set is a male donor with papillary thyroid cancer or a benign thyroid nodule (not recorded which). Some clones in this sample may be carry-over from other donors' samples.

This clone appeared a few times. This could be a read error, since a much larger clone is one nucleotide away. The genes are TRBV7-8 and TRBJ1-1; D possibly corresponds to TRBD1 (5 bases). The CDR3 has 15 residues. Germline loops: CDR1 SGHVS, CDR2 FQNEAQ. Written as DNA, the CDR3 is TGTGCCAGCAGCTTAGGGGGACTGAGAAGCACTGAAGCTCTCTTT. Its protein product is CASSLGGLRSTEALF. Based on the CDR3 plus reference TRBV7-8 and TRBJ1-1, the full variable domain is GAGVSQSPRYKVAKRGQDVALRCDPISGHVSLFWYQQALGQGPEFLTYFQNEAQLDKSGLPSDRFFAERPEGSVSTLKIQRTQQEDSAVYLCASSLGGLRSTEALFGQGTRLTVV.

This clone was counted only a few times. The chain has TRBV12-3 or TRBV12-4 and TRBJ2-7, with D unclear. CDR3 length: 13 residues. Trimming took off 8 bases at V and 2 bases at J, with 13 bases between the two ends. CDR3 residues: CASRKDGAYEQYF. The DNA of the CDR3 is TGTGCCAGCCGAAAGGATGGGGCCTACGAGCAGTACTTC.

V usage is TRBV20-1 and J usage is TRBJ2-5; D is possibly TRBD2 (5 bases). Germline V gene sequence: CDR1 DFQATT, CDR2 SNEGSKA (reference sequence). Trimming took off 0 bases at V and 5 bases at J, with 13 bases between the two ends. CDR3 size: 14 residues. CDR3 residues: CSARDDGVAETQYF. As DNA, the CDR3 is TGCAGTGCTAGAGATGACGGGGTAGCGGAGACCCAGTACTTC.

This clone appeared many times. This rearrangement joins TRBV4-2 to TRBJ2-7, with 8 positions matching TRBD2. The CDR3 runs to 14 residues. Losses at the gene ends were 4 bases for V and 3 bases for J; bases not matched to a gene: 5. CDR1 and CDR2 (germline): LGHNA, YNFKEQ. This CDR3 reads CASSPKRESYEQYF. In DNA form, the CDR3 reads TGTGCCAGCAGCCCTAAGCGGGAGAGCTACGAGCAGTACTTC.

This clone appeared many times. The chain is built from TRBV5-4 and TRBJ1-1; possibly TRBD1 for D (6 bases). Germline assignment: CDR1 SGHNT and CDR2 YYREEE (reference sequence). V was trimmed by 10 bases and J by 6 bases, leaving 16 bases between them. There are 12 residues in the CDR3. The CDR3 protein is CAFLGGGPEAFF. In nucleotides, the CDR3 is TGTGCCTTCCTCGGAGGGGGGCCTGAAGCTTTCTTT.

This clone was seen a handful of times. The genes are TRBV19 and TRBJ2-5; D might be TRBD1 (6 bases). V was pared by 3 bases and J by 2 bases, with 16 bases between. The CDR3 consists of 16 residues. The germline V gene has CDR1 LNHDA and CDR2 SQIVND (reference sequence). DNA for the CDR3: TGTGCCAGTAGTATTGGTGACAGGCCCCCTCAAGAGACCCAGTACTTC. As protein: CASSIGDRPPQETQYF. Drawing the rest from reference TRBV19 and TRBJ2-5, the complete variable domain is DGGITQSPKYLFRKEGQNVTLSCEQNLNHDAMYWYRQDPGQGLRLIYYSQIVNDFQKGDIAEGYSVSREKKESFPLTVTSAQKNPTAFYLCASSIGDRPPQETQYFGPGTRLLVL.

Details on this clone: Sequence at one end of the junction differs from germline and may be a read error. This rearrangement joins TRBV7-9 to TRBJ1-1; D remains ambiguous. Germline lookup yields CDR1 SEHNR and CDR2 FQNEAQ (reference sequence). The CDR3 loop spans 14 amino acids. The CDR3 coding sequence is TGTGCCAGCAGCCCTTACAGAGCAAACACTGAAGCTTTATTT. As protein: CASSPYRANTEALF. Full variable domain (outside the CDR3, taken from reference TRBV7-9 and TRBJ1-1): DTGVSQNPRHKITKRGQNVTFRCDPISEHNRLYWYRQTLGQGPEFLTYFQNEAQLEKSRLLSDRFSAERPKGSFSTLEIQRTEQGDSAMYLCASSPYRANTEALFGQGTRLTVV.

This clone was detected many times. The V and J genes are TRBV6-1 and TRBJ1-2; 7 bases fit TRBD1. The CDR3 runs to 16 residues. V gave up 1 base and J gave up 4 bases; unmatched junction bases: 9. CDR1 and CDR2 from the germline V gene are MNHNS and SASEGT. CDR3 sequence reads: CASSEGRQGQIYGYTF. DNA for the CDR3: TGTGCCAGCAGTGAAGGTCGACAGGGACAGATCTATGGCTACACCTTC.

This clone has a count of ten or more. The chain couples TRBV3-1 to TRBJ1-3, with D perhaps TRBD1 (5 bases). The CDR3 runs 13 residues. Germline V gene lookup returns CDR1 LGHDT and CDR2 YNNKEL (reference sequence). V dropped 3 bases and J dropped 7 bases, with 10 bases sitting between them. The CDR3 DNA sequence: TGTGCCAGCAGCCAGACATGGGGGAACACCATATATTTT. It encodes CASSQTWGNTIYF.

This clone was picked up a small number of times. This chain joins TRBV6-2 or TRBV6-3 and TRBJ2-7; weak D call: TRBD1 (5 bases). Germline CDR1 MNHEY, CDR2 SVGEGT. Trimming removed 5 bases from V and 8 bases from J, with 25 bases in between. The CDR3 runs to 16 residues. DNA for the CDR3: TGTGCCAGCAGTCTCAGGAAAGGGGTCTCCCGTCGCAAGCAGTACTTC. This translates into CASSLRKGVSRRKQYF.

There are many counts of this clone. The chain has TRBV11-2 and TRBJ2-1; D gene ambiguous. CDR1 SGHAT and CDR2 FQNNGV come from the germline V gene. The V end was cut by 1 base, the J end by 8 bases, with 6 bases between. CDR3 size: 12 residues. DNA of the CDR3: TGTGCCAGCAGCTTAGGAAGGGATGAGCAGTTCTTC. Protein product: CASSLGRDEQFF. Variable domain in full (rest from reference TRBV11-2 and TRBJ2-1): EAGVAQSPRYKIIEKRQSVAFWCNPISGHATLYWYQQILGQGPKLLIQFQNNGVVDDSQLPKDRFSAERLKGVDSTLKIQPAKLEDSAVYLCASSLGRDEQFFGPGTRLTVL.

This clone is medium-sized within its sample. The chain is built from TRBV27 and TRBJ1-1; D gene uncertain. The CDR3 totals 12 residues. Per germline, CDR1 MNHEY and CDR2 SMNVEV (reference sequence). Deletions cut 8 bases from V and 0 bases from J, with 7 bases between. The chain's CDR3 is CASGWMNTEAFF. The CDR3 DNA sequence: TGTGCCAGCGGATGGATGAACACTGAAGCTTTCTTT.

The V and J genes are TRBV6-1 and TRBJ1-1, with D possibly being TRBD1 (6 bases). In germline, CDR1 is MNHNS, CDR2 SASEGT. CDR3 length: 15 residues. V was trimmed by 1 base and J by 4 bases, leaving 13 bases between them. The CDR3 DNA reads as TGTGCCAGCAGTGAAGGGGGGGGCCCGAGCACTGAAGCTTTCTTT. Protein product: CASSEGGGPSTEAFF.

This clone was seen repeatedly, ten times or more. The chain combines TRBV7-9 with TRBJ1-1; no definite D call. Germline CDR1 is SEHNR and CDR2 is FQNEAQ (reference sequence). This CDR3 spans 12 amino acids. Trimming removed 3 bases from V and 6 bases from J, with 8 bases in between. The CDR3, as DNA: TGTGCCAGCAGCTTCGGGGAACCTGAAGCTTTCTTT. Amino acid sequence: CASSFGEPEAFF.

This clone showed up many times. The genes are TRBV30 and TRBJ1-3; D gene unclear. In germline, CDR1 is GTSNPN, CDR2 SVGIG (reference sequence). CDR3 length: 15 residues. Trimming pared 1 base from V and 0 bases from J, leaving 10 bases between. This CDR3 is CAWSEWISSGNTIYF. CDR3 sequence (DNA): TGTGCCTGGAGTGAATGGATATCCTCTGGAAACACCATATATTTT.

This clone showed up many times. V is TRBV30 and J is TRBJ1-2; a possible D gene is TRBD1 (5 bases). Looked up from germline, CDR1 is GTSNPN and CDR2 is SVGIG (reference sequence). V was clipped by 0 bases and J by 8 bases, with 10 bases between them. The CDR3 covers 12 residues. The DNA for the CDR3 is TGTGCCTGGAGTGTAGGGTGGGGGGGCTACACCTTC. It yields the protein CAWSVGWGGYTF.